A selection of T cell receptor beta chains follows, all from one sample in a study of blood T cell repertoires in COVID-19. The table came from immunoSEQ multiplex PCR; TCRdb's copy has only in-frame clones and leaves some out. The table records 260,000 or so clones, more than 70% of them present only once. Sequencing was carried out using PBMCs or T cells enriched from blood (not recorded which). The receptors shown here come from a woman in her thirties or forties with acute COVID-19. CDR3s include the opening cysteine and the closing phenylalanine or tryptophan. D genes are given only for firm matches. Clone sizes are given selectively: once, few, many, or a class where the clone is expanded.

clone size | J gene | V gene | D gene | CDR3 length | CDR3 DNA | CDR3 protein
NA | TRBJ2-5 | TRBV11-3 | TRBD2 | 17 | TGTGCCAGCAGCAATAGGGGGTGGAATAGCGGGATGGAGACCCAGTACTTC | CASSNRGWNSGMETQYF
NA | TRBJ1-3 | TRBV3-1/TRBV3-2 | NA | 15 | TGTGCCAGCAGTCGAGGGTCGAGCTCTGGAAACACCATATATTTT | CASSRGSSSGNTIYF
NA | TRBJ1-6 | TRBV10-2 | NA | 16 | TGCGCCACCCAACCAGGGGAGAGCTCCTATAATTCACCCCTCCACTTT | CATQPGESSYNSPLHF
NA | TRBJ2-5 | TRBV5-1 | TRBD2 | 15 | TGCGCCAGCAGCGACCAAGGCGGCGAAGCGGGGGCTCGTTACTTC | CASSDQGGEAGARYF
NA | TRBJ2-1 | TRBV5-1 | NA | 16 | TGCGCCAGCAGCTTGGGTGGAGGAAATTCCAACAATGAGCAGTTCTTC | CASSLGGGNSNNEQFF
once | TRBJ1-4 | TRBV4-1 | NA | 16 | TGCGCCAGCAGCCAAGGGGTGAACGCGGCTAATGAAAAACTGTTTTTT | CASSQGVNAANEKLFF
NA | TRBJ1-4 | TRBV10-3 | TRBD1 | 15 | TGTGCCATCAGTCCTAACAGGGGATCTAATGAAAAACTGTTTTTT | CAISPNRGSNEKLFF
NA | TRBJ2-2 | TRBV7-6 | TRBD1 | 17 | TGTGCCAGCAGCTTTGGGACAGGGGTATTGAGGGCCGGGGAGCTGTTTTTT | CASSFGTGVLRAGELFF
NA | TRBJ2-1 | TRBV12-3/TRBV12-4 | NA | 12 | TGTGCCAGCAGTTCCTTATACAATGAGCAGTTCTTC | CASSSLYNEQFF
NA | TRBJ2-2 | TRBV7-8 | NA | 11 | TGTGCCAGCAGCCTCCCAGGGGAGCTGTTTTTT | CASSLPGELFF